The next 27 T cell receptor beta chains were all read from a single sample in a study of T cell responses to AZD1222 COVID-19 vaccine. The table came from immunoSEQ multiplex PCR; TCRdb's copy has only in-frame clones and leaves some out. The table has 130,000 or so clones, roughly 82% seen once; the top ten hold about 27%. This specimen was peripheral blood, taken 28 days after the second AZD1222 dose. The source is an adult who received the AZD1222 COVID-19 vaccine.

CDR3 sequence: CASSPGTGSVQEKLFF. The CDR3 DNA follows: TGTGCCAGCTCACCAGGGACAGGGTCGGTTCAAGAAAAACTGTTTTTT. The gene calls are TRBV18 and TRBJ1-4; 9 nucleotides line up with TRBD1. V lost 2 bases to trimming and J lost 8 bases; unmatched junction nucleotides: 9. The germline CDR1 and CDR2 sequences are KGHSH and LQKENI. This CDR3 has 16 amino acids.

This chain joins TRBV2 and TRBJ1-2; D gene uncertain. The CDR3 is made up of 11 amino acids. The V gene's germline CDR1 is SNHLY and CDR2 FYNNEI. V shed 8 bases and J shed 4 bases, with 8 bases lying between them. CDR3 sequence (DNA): TGTGCCAGCTCAAGTACCTATGGCTACACCTTC. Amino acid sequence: CASSSTYGYTF.

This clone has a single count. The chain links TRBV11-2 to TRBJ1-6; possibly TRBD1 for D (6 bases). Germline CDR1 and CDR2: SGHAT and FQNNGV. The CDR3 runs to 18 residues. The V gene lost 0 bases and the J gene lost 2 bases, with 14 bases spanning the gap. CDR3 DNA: TGTGCCAGCAGCTTAGATCACCGGGGGCGCCCCTATAATTCACCCCTCCACTTT. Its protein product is CASSLDHRGRPYNSPLHF. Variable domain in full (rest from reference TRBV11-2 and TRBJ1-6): EAGVAQSPRYKIIEKRQSVAFWCNPISGHATLYWYQQILGQGPKLLIQFQNNGVVDDSQLPKDRFSAERLKGVDSTLKIQPAKLEDSAVYLCASSLDHRGRPYNSPLHFGNGTRLTVT.

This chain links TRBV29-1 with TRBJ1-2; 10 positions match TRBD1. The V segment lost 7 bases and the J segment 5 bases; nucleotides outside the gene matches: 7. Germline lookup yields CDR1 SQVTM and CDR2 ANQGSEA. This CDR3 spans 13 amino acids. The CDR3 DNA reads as TGCAGCGCAGCGACAGGGGGCGAGTATGGCTACACCTTC. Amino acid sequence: CSAATGGEYGYTF.

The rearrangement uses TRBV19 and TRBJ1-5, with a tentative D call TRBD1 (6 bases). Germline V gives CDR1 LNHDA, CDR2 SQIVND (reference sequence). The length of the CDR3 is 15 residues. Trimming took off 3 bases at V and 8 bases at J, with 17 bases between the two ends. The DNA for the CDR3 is TGTGCCAGTAGTATCAGGACAGCGAAGGTAGAGCCCCAGCATTTT. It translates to CASSIRTAKVEPQHF.

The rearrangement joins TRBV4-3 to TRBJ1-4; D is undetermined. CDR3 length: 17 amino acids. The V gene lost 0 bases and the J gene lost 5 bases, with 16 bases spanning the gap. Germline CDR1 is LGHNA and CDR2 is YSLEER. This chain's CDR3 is CASSQDLILAGNEKLFF. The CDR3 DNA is TGCGCCAGCAGCCAAGATCTAATATTGGCAGGAAATGAAAAACTGTTTTTT.

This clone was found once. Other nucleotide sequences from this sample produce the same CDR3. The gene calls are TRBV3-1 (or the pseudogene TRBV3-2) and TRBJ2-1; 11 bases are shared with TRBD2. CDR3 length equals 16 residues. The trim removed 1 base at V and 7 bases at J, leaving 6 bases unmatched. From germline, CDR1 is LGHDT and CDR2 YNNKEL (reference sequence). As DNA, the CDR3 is TGTGCCAGCAGCCAAGCTCGACTAGCGGGGAGGAATGAGCAGTTCTTC. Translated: CASSQARLAGRNEQFF.

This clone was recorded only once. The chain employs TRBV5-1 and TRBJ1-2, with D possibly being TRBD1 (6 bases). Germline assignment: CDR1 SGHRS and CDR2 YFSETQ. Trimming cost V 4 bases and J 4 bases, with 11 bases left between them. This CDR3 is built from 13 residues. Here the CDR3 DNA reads TGCGCCAGCAGCCAGACAGGCAGCTATGGCTACACCTTC. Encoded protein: CASSQTGSYGYTF.

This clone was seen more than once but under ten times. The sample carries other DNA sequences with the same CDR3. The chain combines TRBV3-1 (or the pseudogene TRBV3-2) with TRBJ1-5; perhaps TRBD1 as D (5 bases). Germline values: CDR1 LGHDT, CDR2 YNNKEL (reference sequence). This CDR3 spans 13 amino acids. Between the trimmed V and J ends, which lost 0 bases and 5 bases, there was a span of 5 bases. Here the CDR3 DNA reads TGTGCCAGCAGCCAAGACAGGGATCAGCCCCAGCATTTT. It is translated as CASSQDRDQPQHF.

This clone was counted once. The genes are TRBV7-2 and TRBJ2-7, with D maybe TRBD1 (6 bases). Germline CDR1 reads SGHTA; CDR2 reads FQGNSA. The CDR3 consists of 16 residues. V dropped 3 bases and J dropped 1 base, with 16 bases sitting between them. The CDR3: CASSLAHRAQSYEQYF. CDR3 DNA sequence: TGTGCCAGCAGCTTGGCCCACAGGGCCCAATCCTACGAGCAGTACTTC.

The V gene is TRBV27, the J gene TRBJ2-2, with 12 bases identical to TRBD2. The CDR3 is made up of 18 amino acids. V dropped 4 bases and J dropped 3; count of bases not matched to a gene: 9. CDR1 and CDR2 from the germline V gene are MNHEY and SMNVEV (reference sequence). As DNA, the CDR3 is TGTGCCAGCAGTTCCACTAGCGGGGGGCTCCCTGACACCGGGGAGCTGTTTTTT. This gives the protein CASSSTSGGLPDTGELFF.

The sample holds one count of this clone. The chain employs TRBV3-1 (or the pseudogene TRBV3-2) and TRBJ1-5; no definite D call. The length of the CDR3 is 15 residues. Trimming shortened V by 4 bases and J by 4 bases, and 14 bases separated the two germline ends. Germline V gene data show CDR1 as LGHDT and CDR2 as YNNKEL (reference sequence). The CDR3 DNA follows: TGTGCCAGCAGCCTAGATCGAGCTAATAATCAGCCCCAGCATTTT. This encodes CASSLDRANNQPQHF.

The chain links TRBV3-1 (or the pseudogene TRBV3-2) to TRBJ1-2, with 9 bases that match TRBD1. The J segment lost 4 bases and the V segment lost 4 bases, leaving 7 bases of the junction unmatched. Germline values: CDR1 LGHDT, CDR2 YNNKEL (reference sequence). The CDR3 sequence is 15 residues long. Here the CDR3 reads CASSLRDRVSYGYTF. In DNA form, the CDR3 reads TGTGCCAGCAGCCTCCGGGACAGGGTTAGCTATGGCTACACCTTC.

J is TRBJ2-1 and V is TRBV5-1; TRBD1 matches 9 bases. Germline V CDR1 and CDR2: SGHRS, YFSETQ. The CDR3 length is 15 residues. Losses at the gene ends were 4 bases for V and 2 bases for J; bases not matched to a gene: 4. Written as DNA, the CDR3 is TGCGCCAGCAGCCCACAGGGGGCTGCCTACAATGAGCAGTTCTTC. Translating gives CASSPQGAAYNEQFF.

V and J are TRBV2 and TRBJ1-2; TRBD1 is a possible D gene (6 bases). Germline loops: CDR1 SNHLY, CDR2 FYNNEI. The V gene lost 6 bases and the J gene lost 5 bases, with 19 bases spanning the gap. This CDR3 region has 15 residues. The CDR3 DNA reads TGTGCCAGCAGGGAAACAGGGAGGTCCTTGTATGGCTACACCTTC. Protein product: CASRETGRSLYGYTF.

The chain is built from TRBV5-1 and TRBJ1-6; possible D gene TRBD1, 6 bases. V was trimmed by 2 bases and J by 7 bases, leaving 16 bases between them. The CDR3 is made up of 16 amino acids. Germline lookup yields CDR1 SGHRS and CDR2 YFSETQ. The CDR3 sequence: CASSFAGARVNSPLHF. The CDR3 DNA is TGCGCCAGCAGCTTTGCAGGGGCCAGGGTCAATTCACCCCTCCACTTT.

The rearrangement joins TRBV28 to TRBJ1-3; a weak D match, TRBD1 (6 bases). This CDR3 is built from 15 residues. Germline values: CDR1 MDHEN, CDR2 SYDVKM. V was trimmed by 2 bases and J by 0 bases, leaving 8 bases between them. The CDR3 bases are TGTGCCAGCAGTTTAGGGGACAACTCTGGAAACACCATATATTTT. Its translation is CASSLGDNSGNTIYF.

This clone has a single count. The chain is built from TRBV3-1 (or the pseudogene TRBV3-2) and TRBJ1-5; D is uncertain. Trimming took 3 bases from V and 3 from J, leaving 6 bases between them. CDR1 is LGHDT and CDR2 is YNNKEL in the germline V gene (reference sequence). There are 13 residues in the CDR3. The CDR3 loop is CASSQGNNQPQHF. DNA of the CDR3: TGTGCCAGCAGCCAGGGCAACAATCAGCCCCAGCATTTT.

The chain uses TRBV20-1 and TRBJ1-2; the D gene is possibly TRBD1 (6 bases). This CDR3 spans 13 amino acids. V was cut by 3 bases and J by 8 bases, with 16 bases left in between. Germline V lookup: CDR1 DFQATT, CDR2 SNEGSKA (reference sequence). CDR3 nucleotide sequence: TGCAGTGCTAGTCTACAGGGAAAAGAGGGCTACACCTTC. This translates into CSASLQGKEGYTF.

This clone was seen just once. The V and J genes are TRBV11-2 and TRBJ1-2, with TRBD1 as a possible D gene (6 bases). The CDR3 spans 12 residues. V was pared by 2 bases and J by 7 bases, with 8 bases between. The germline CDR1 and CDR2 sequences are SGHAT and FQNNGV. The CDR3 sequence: CASSLKGGGYTF. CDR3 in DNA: TGTGCCAGCAGCTTAAAGGGGGGTGGCTACACCTTC.

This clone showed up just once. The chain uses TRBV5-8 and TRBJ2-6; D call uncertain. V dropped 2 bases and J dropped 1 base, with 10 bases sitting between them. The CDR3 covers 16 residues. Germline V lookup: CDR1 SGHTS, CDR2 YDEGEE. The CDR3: CASSFGDPSGANVLTF. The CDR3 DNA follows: TGTGCCAGCAGCTTCGGTGATCCGTCTGGGGCCAACGTCCTGACTTTC. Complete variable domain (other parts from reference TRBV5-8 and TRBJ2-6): EAGVTQSPTHLIKTRGQQATLRCSPISGHTSVYWYQQALGLGLQFLLWYDEGEERNRGNFPPRFSGRQFPNYSSELNVNALELEDSALYLCASSFGDPSGANVLTFGAGSRLTVL.

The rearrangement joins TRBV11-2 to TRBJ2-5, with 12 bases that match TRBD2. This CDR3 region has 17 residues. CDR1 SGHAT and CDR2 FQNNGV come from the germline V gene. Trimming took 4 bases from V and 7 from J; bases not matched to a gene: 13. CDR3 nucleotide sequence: TGTGCCAGCAGCTATTTAGCTAGCGGGGGGGAGCCGGGGACCCAGTACTTC. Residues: CASSYLASGGEPGTQYF. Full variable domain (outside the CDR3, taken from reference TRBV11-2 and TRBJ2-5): EAGVAQSPRYKIIEKRQSVAFWCNPISGHATLYWYQQILGQGPKLLIQFQNNGVVDDSQLPKDRFSAERLKGVDSTLKIQPAKLEDSAVYLCASSYLASGGEPGTQYFGPGTRLLVL.

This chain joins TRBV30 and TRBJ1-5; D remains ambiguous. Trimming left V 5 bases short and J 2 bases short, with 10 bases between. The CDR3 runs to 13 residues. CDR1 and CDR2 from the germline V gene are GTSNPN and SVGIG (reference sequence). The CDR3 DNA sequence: TGTGCCTGGGGCATAGAGGGCAATCAGCCCCAGCATTTT. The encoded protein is CAWGIEGNQPQHF.

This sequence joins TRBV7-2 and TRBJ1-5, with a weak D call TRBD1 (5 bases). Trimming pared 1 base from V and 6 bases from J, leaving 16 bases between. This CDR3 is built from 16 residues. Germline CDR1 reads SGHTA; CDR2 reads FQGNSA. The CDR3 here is CASSLVLSKGLQPQHF. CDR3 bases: TGTGCCAGCAGCTTAGTTCTTTCGAAGGGGCTTCAGCCCCAGCATTTT.

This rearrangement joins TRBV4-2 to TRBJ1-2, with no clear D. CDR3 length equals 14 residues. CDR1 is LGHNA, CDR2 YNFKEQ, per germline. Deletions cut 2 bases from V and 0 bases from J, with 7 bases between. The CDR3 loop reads CASSQSTANYGYTF. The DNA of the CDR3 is TGTGCCAGCAGCCAATCGACGGCTAACTATGGCTACACCTTC.

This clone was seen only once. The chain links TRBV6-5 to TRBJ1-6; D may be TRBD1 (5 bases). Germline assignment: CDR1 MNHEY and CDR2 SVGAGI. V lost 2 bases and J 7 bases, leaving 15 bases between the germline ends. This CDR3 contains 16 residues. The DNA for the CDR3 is TGTGCCAGCAGTTACGCTAGGGGCGGAGAAAATTCACCCCTCCACTTT. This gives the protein CASSYARGGENSPLHF.

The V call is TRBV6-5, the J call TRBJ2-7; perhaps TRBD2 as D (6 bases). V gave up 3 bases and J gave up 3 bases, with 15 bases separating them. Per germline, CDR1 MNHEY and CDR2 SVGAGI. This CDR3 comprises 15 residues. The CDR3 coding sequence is TGTGCCAGCAGTTATTTAGACACGGGGGTCTACGAGCAGTACTTC. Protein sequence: CASSYLDTGVYEQYF.